One sample yielded the 5 T cell receptor beta chains listed below, sequenced in a study of blood T cell repertoires in COVID-19 (dated by TCRdb to 2018 to 2021). Library generation was performed with the immunoSEQ multiplex PCR assay. The immuneACCESS repertoire file appears here via TCRdb, limited to in-frame rearrangements. These files lack a portion of the clones; in checked studies, under half of the deficit traces to unresolved V genes, and the cause of the others is not known. The sample yields 53,000 or so clones; roughly three quarters were counted once. Jointly, the top ten make up around 20% of the sample. The sample was peripheral blood. The source of these receptors is a man aged 50-60 years with active or convalescent COVID-19.

The gene calls are TRBV25-1 and TRBJ2-3; no clear D. V lost 4 bases and J lost 1, with 12 bases in between. Germline CDR1 and CDR2: MGHDK and SYGVNS. CDR3 length: 15 residues. CDR3 in amino acids: CASSVDSSGTDTQYF. CDR3 nucleotide sequence: TGTGCCAGCAGTGTCGACTCCAGCGGCACAGATACGCAGTATTTT.

V gene TRBV5-1 combines with J gene TRBJ2-3, with D perhaps TRBD2 (5 bases). CDR3 length: 15 residues. Germline loops: CDR1 SGHRS, CDR2 YFSETQ. Between the trimmed V and J ends, which lost 1 base and 6 bases, there was a span of 15 bases. This CDR3 is CASSLWARGPDTQYF. DNA of the CDR3: TGCGCCAGCAGCTTGTGGGCTAGAGGGCCGGATACGCAGTATTTT.

The sample holds a few counts of this clone. The CDR3 region is CSVEGGGGQAFF. The CDR3 coding sequence is TGCAGCGTTGAAGGGGGAGGCGGACAAGCTTTCTTT. The chain uses TRBV29-1 and TRBJ1-1; D unresolved. Germline V gene sequence: CDR1 SQVTM, CDR2 ANQGSEA. The V end was cut by 1 base, the J end by 9 bases, with 12 bases between. The CDR3 contains 12 residues.

The chain employs TRBV7-9 and TRBJ2-7, with TRBD2 as a possible D gene (6 bases). Trimming left V 5 bases short and J 9 bases short, with 20 bases between. The CDR3 contains 14 residues. Germline lookup yields CDR1 SEHNR and CDR2 FQNEAQ (reference sequence). CDR3 nucleotide sequence: TGTGCCAGCAGCCCCGGGGGACTGAGCTCTGCGCAGTACTTC. This sequence encodes CASSPGGLSSAQYF.

The rearrangement joins TRBV4-1 to TRBJ2-3; TRBD1 matches 7 bases. The CDR3 is 15 residues long. Germline V CDR1 and CDR2: MGHRA, YSYEKL. Unmatched junction bases numbered 5, after V lost 4 bases and J lost 1 base. The CDR3 DNA follows: TGCGCCAGCAGCCGGACCGGGACAGGCACAGATACGCAGTATTTT. Protein: CASSRTGTGTDTQYF.